This T cell receptor (beta chain) is drawn from a study of T cell responses to AZD1222 COVID-19 vaccine. Study outcomes and limitations: Sampling that yielded the repertoires occurred only after the peak T cell response. When two AZD1222 doses had been given, Spike-specific TCR breadth and depth rose.

This CDR3 has 17 residues. Germline V gene sequence: CDR1 KGHDR, CDR2 SFDVKD. The germline V and J ends were trimmed by 0 bases and 0 bases, with 11 bases remaining between them. TCRdb keeps only in-frame clones here, not all; method: immunoSEQ multiplex PCR. The table shows 95,000 to 150,000 clones, with around 90% occurring only once. About this clone: The antigen remains unidentified.

The sequence was obtained from an adult who received the MenACWY meningococcal vaccine as a control. The source material was peripheral blood, sampled 28 days after the second dose of the MenACWY control vaccine. The chain is built from TRBV24-1 and TRBJ2-1; D is perhaps TRBD1 (7 bases). In DNA form, the CDR3 reads TGTGCCACCAGTGATTTGGGACAGGAGGGCTCCTACAATGAGCAGTTCTTC. Translating gives CATSDLGQEGSYNEQFF.